Below are 3 T cell receptor beta chains sequenced from a single sample in a study of T cell changes during pregnancy in multiple sclerosis. Produced via immunoSEQ multiplex PCR; TCRdb's table is partial and in-frame only. The data show about 43,000 clones, 90% seen once. Sequencing was performed on peripheral blood, taken in the second trimester of pregnancy. All receptors come from a female donor in good health, enrolled as a control in a pregnancy study.

The chain carries TRBV6-4 and TRBJ2-2, with a tentative D call TRBD2 (6 bases). This CDR3 is 14 amino acids long. Germline V gene lookup returns CDR1 MRHNA and CDR2 SNTAGT. Trimming cost V 6 bases and J 1 base, with 9 bases left between them. The CDR3 reads CASREGLNTGELFF. For the CDR3, the DNA is TGTGCCAGCAGAGAGGGACTGAACACCGGGGAGCTGTTTTTT.

This chain joins TRBV5-6 and TRBJ2-1; 10 positions agree with TRBD2. The J segment lost 6 bases and the V segment lost 0 bases, leaving 3 bases of the junction unmatched. The CDR3 has 15 residues. Germline CDR1 reads SGHDT; CDR2 reads YYEEEE. CDR3 loop: CASSLGRTSGNEQFF. As DNA, the CDR3 is TGTGCCAGCAGCTTGGGGCGGACTAGCGGCAATGAGCAGTTCTTC.

The chain joins TRBV6-5 to TRBJ2-5, with 8 bases matching TRBD1. The J call may be incorrect, as the DNA end agrees better with TRBJ2-7. This CDR3 has 14 amino acids. Germline CDR1 MNHEY, CDR2 SVGAGI. The CDR3 here is CASSRTTGGYEQYF. As DNA, the CDR3 is TGTGCCAGCAGCAGAACCACAGGGGGCTACGAGCAGTACTTC.